One and the same sample provided the 14 T cell receptor beta chains below, sequenced in a study of regulatory T cells in long-lasting Graves disease. Researchers made TCR beta libraries by using iRepertoire HTBI primers and running Arm-PCR on CDR3 regions. TCRdb called the multiplex PCR reads again in MiXCR, with one record for every CDR3 protein. The table has some 250,000 distinct CDR3 sequences, under 20% seen once. The time point: newly diagnosed GD, antithyroid drugs for less than 3 months. RNA extracted from PBMCs served as the sequencing template. In addition, the sample was reused for a study of T cells in Graves' hyperthyroidism and ophthalmopathy.

The sequencing here drew on peripheral blood mononuclear cells (PBMCs), taken at new diagnosis, from a patient treated with antithyroid drugs. These receptors were taken from a woman in her 30s with Graves disease.

A note on this clonotype: As the CDR3 is not closed by the conserved phenylalanine or tryptophan, this likely results from a read error. The limits of the CDR3 on the DNA are not certain, so only TCRdb's listed CDR3 is given. The V and J genes are TRBV7-9 and TRBJ1-1; the tabulated D call, TRBD1, remains unverified against the DNA. Germline CDR1 reads SEHNR; CDR2 reads FQNEAQ (reference sequence). The CDR3 totals 15 residues, both ends included. This CDR3 reads CASSLRDSGAVFEGG.

This clonotype showed up many times. The chain has TRBV29-1 and TRBJ1-2, with 8 bases lining up with TRBD1. The J segment lost 2 bases and the V segment lost 5 bases, leaving 4 bases of the junction unmatched. Germline CDR1 is SQVTM and CDR2 is ANQGSEA. The CDR3 length is 13 residues. The CDR3 spells CSVRNRGNYGYTF. The CDR3 DNA sequence: TGCAGCGTTAGAAACAGGGGGAACTATGGCTACACCTTC.

J is TRBJ1-5 and V is TRBV6-5; D is perhaps TRBD1 (5 bases). V was shortened by 3 bases and J by 7 bases, with 16 bases between the two germline ends. CDR1 MNHEY and CDR2 SVGAGI come from the germline V gene. This CDR3 region has 15 residues. The chain's CDR3 is CASSYGGDSVQPQHF. The CDR3, as DNA: TGTGCCAGCAGTTATGGGGGAGATTCGGTCCAGCCCCAGCATTTT.

In the case of this clonotype: This likely stems from a read error, as it lies one base from a far larger clone. The gene calls are TRBV13 and TRBJ1-5; D possibly corresponds to TRBD1 (5 bases). Germline V CDR1 and CDR2: PRHDT, FYEKMQ (reference sequence). CDR3 length equals 15 residues. The CDR3 loop reads CANSNLDSSNQPQHF. The CDR3 coding sequence is TGTGCCAACAGCAACCTCGACAGTTCCAATCAGCCCCAGCATTTT.

This clonotype came up a few times. The CDR3 here is CASSGWDRPYEQYF. CDR3 sequence (DNA): TGTGCCAGCAGTGGATGGGACCGTCCCTACGAGCAGTACTTC. The chain uses TRBV6-2 or TRBV6-3 and TRBJ2-7; D possibly matches TRBD1 or TRBD2 (5 bases each). The length of the CDR3 is 14 residues. V was trimmed by 5 bases and J by 2 bases, leaving 13 bases between them. The germline V gene has CDR1 MNHEY and CDR2 SVGEGT.

This clonotype was seen repeatedly, ten times or more. V gene TRBV7-9 combines with J gene TRBJ1-2, with a weak D call TRBD1 (6 bases). The CDR3 has 18 amino acids. Germline CDR1 reads SEHNR; CDR2 reads FQNEAQ (reference sequence). Trimming left V 1 base short and J 8 bases short, with 26 bases between. DNA for the CDR3: TGTGCCAGCAGCTTAGTCCCGGGACACGCCGCCCGTTGGGAGGGCTACACCTTC. Protein: CASSLVPGHAARWEGYTF.

This clonotype was seen a handful of times. A read error is likely, as this CDR3 ends without the conserved phenylalanine or tryptophan. This chain connects TRBV20-1 to TRBJ1-4; 8 nucleotides align to TRBD1. The CDR3 covers 16 residues. The V gene's germline CDR1 is DFQATT and CDR2 SNEGSKA (reference sequence). Losses at the gene ends were 0 bases for V and 6 bases for J; bases not matched to a gene: 9. The CDR3 nucleotides are TGCAGTGCTAGAGATCATTTGGGACAGGCCTATGAAAAACTGTTTCTT. Translated: CSARDHLGQAYEKLFL.

This clonotype was counted at least ten times. The chain joins TRBV2 to TRBJ2-5, with D maybe TRBD1 (6 bases). The CDR3 has 12 residues. V was pared by 10 bases and J by 5 bases, with 14 bases between. From germline, CDR1 is SNHLY and CDR2 FYNNEI. CDR3 DNA: TGTGCCACCAATCCAGGGGTTGAGACCCAGTACTTC. It specifies CATNPGVETQYF.

This clonotype was seen more than once but under ten times. The chain employs TRBV20-1 and TRBJ1-1, with TRBD1 as a possible D gene (6 bases). The CDR3 is 13 residues long. Germline loops: CDR1 DFQATT, CDR2 SNEGSKA (reference sequence). The CDR3 reads CSPREGGQTEAFF. The CDR3 region has the DNA TGCAGCCCCCGAGAGGGGGGGCAAACTGAAGCTTTCTTT.

This clonotype showed up many times. The chain links TRBV13 to TRBJ1-6, with 7 nucleotides matching TRBD1. CDR1 and CDR2 from the germline V gene are PRHDT and FYEKMQ (reference sequence). V shed 5 bases, J shed 3 bases, and the junction held 4 bases outside the gene matches. The CDR3 totals 15 residues. The CDR3 DNA is TGTGCCAGCAGCATCGCAGGGGGCTATAATTCACCCCTCCACTTT. It yields the protein CASSIAGGYNSPLHF.

The chain carries TRBV3-1 and TRBJ2-4, with a tentative D call TRBD1 (6 bases). This CDR3 comprises 12 residues. Germline V gene sequence: CDR1 LGHDT, CDR2 YNNKEL (reference sequence). The V and J ends lost 6 bases and 7 bases respectively, with 10 bases between them. The CDR3 loop reads CASSLTGNIQYF. CDR3 bases: TGTGCCAGCAGTCTCACAGGGAACATTCAGTACTTC.

There are many counts of this clonotype. In nucleotides, the CDR3 is TGTGCCAGCTGTATGGGGGGCGAGCAGTACTTC. This encodes CASCMGGEQYF. V usage is TRBV12-3 or TRBV12-4 and J usage is TRBJ2-7, with D maybe TRBD2 (6 bases). Trimming stripped 8 bases from V and 6 bases from J, with 11 bases between. This CDR3 has 11 amino acids.

This clonotype has a count of ten or more. The chain uses TRBV11-2 and TRBJ1-1; 7 nucleotides match TRBD1. This CDR3 is built from 15 residues. The V gene end was trimmed by 5 bases and the J gene end by 1 base; junction bases not matched to a gene: 7. Germline loops: CDR1 SGHAT, CDR2 FQNNGV. The CDR3 nucleotides are TGTGCCAGCAGCCTCCAGACAGGGAGGAACACTGAAGCTTTCTTT. Translating gives CASSLQTGRNTEAFF.

This clonotype was picked up many times. V usage is TRBV3-1 and J usage is TRBJ1-6, with 8 bases that match TRBD1. Germline V gene sequence: CDR1 LGHDT, CDR2 YNNKEL (reference sequence). The junction had 1 base not matched to a gene; V was cut back by 4 bases and J by 5 bases. This CDR3 has 14 amino acids. The CDR3 here is CASSRGQDNSPLHF. The CDR3 region has the DNA TGTGCCAGCAGCCGGGGACAGGATAATTCACCCCTCCACTTT.